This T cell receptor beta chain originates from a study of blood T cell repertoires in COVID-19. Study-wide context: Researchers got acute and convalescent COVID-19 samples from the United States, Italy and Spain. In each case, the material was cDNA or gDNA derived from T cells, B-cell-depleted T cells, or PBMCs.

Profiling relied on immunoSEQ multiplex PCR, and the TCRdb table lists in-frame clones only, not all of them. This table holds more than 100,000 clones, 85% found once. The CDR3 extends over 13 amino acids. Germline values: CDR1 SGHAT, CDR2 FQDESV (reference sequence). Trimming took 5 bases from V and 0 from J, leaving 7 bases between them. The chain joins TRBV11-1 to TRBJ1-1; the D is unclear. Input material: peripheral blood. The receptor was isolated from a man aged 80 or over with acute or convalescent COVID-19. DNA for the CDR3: TGTGCCAGCAGCACCAGGTTGAACACTGAAGCTTTCTTT. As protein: CASSTRLNTEAFF.